This T cell receptor (beta chain) was obtained from a study of blood T cells in healthy people across ages. Study results and limitations: Possibly confounding the expanded clonotype changes was the fact that donor CMV status was unknown.

In this sample, this clonotype turned up a few times. The antigen is not known. Germline V gene lookup returns CDR1 LNHNV and CDR2 YYDKDF (reference sequence). The CDR3 has 15 amino acids. Sample-barcoded 5' priming and a J-beta primer mix drove a second PCR of 7 to 11 cycles. Samples each returned at least 2.5 million CDR3-containing paired-end reads. TCRdb analysed the 5' RACE reads with MiXCR anew, one entry per CDR3 protein. There are 600,000 to 1,000,000 distinct CDR3 sequences in the sample; more than 20% occur only once, and under 4.5% lies in the top ten. This sample was also put to use in a study of T cells of mothers and their children.

This sequence was found in a boy aged 10-17 years in good health. Sequenced material: blood. This sequence joins TRBV15 and TRBJ2-5, with 7 positions matching TRBD1. The closer fit of TRBJ2-7 to the DNA end suggests the J call may be wrong. CDR3 amino acids: CATSRARTGSYEQYF. The CDR3 coding sequence is TGTGCCACCAGCAGAGCTCGGACAGGAAGTTACGAGCAGTACTTC.